The subject of this entry is one T cell receptor (beta chain). Its cognate antigen is unknown. At least two post-ART and at least one pre-ART PBMC sample were available for each donor. This sample was included in a study of long-term antiretroviral therapy in people with HIV. Survey-level immunoSEQ v3.0 assays were run. Produced via immunoSEQ multiplex PCR; TCRdb's table is partial and in-frame only. Among fewer than 40,000 clones listed, about 80% were seen once. Germline V gene sequence: CDR1 SGHTA, CDR2 FQGNSA. This CDR3 has 12 residues. V gave up 5 bases and J gave up 8 bases, with 10 bases separating them. Study results and limitations: No data were available on ART adherence, viral resistance or therapy changes.

This sequence joins TRBV7-2 and TRBJ2-1; D uncertain. The sample was unsorted PBMCs, taken 3.4 years after starting antiretroviral therapy. This TCR was recovered from a man aged 30 to 39 with HIV. The CDR3 loop is CASSRHRDEQFF. The CDR3, as DNA: TGTGCCAGCAGCCGCCACCGTGATGAGCAGTTCTTC.